This record looks at one T cell receptor beta chain sequence and its context. The entry originates in a study of control samples from healthy donors and cancer patients. Germline V gene lookup returns CDR1 SGHTA and CDR2 FQGNSA. The length of the CDR3 is 14 residues. V was clipped by 6 bases and J by 2 bases; unmatched bases: 5. Libraries were prepared by immunoSEQ multiplex PCR; TCRdb keeps only in-frame clonotypes and omits some of them. This repertoire shows 110,000 to 150,000 clones, about 90% found once; its top ten account for under 9%. The source is a man aged 18 to 30 in good health. J is TRBJ2-5 and V is TRBV7-2; 8 bases align to TRBD2. The sample consisted of blood. This CDR3 is CASSQVAGQETQYF. The DNA of the CDR3 is TGTGCCAGCAGTCAAGTAGCGGGGCAAGAGACCCAGTACTTC.